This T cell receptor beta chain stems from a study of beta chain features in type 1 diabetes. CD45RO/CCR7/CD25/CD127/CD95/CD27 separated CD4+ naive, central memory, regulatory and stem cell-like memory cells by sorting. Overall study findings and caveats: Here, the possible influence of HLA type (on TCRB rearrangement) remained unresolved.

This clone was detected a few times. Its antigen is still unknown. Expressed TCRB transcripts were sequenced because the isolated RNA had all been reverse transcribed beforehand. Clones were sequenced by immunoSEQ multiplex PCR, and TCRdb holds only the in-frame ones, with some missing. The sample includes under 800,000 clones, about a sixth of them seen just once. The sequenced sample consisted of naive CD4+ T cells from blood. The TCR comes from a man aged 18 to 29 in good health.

The CDR3 protein is CASSQTSGGAIQYF. The CDR3 region has the DNA TGTGCCAGCAGCCAGACTAGCGGGGGGGCCATCCAGTACTTC. This rearrangement joins TRBV7-2 to TRBJ2-5; 14 nucleotides match TRBD2. V shed 5 bases and J 10 bases; nucleotides not matched to a gene: 6. The CDR3 extends over 14 amino acids. Germline CDR1 is SGHTA and CDR2 is FQGNSA.